This TCR beta chain was observed in a study of blood T cell repertoires in COVID-19 (dated by TCRdb to about 2020). For the study in its entirety: Samples covering the acute and convalescent phases of COVID-19 were provided by collaborators in the United States, Italy and Spain. The material from the prospective study consisted of cDNA or gDNA derived from T cells, B-cell-depleted T cells, or PBMCs. Subjects who had been exposed to COVID-19, were actively infected with it, or had recovered from it provided the deeply sampled blood TCRbeta repertoires that made up the dataset. A freely available public database, intended as a resource for researchers studying the immune response to SARS-CoV-2, is where the repertoires were released. The samples were drawn from two sources: the first 160 participants of the ongoing ImmuneRACE study, and 1,254 subjects contributed by 6 global collaborators. Sample metadata almost always included a de-identified subject ID, COVID-19 status, age in years and sex. HLA class I and class II types, where available, came from metadata supplied by the sample provider rather than from assay-based typing. What the authors observed across the whole study: Clinical and demographic metadata were provided uncurated, with the amount varying by source and participant.

Concerning this clone: What this receptor recognizes is not known. Qualities for individual bases were not recorded, and no much larger clone is one base off.

At one collaborating source in Seattle, patients were enrolled during active infection and were followed longitudinally through the course of disease. Whole blood was collected in K2EDTA tubes by collaborating institutions according to the institutions' own protocols. For TCRbeta analysis, collaborators shipped samples in one of three forms: frozen whole blood, isolated PBMCs, or DNA extracted from either of those sample types. The immunoSEQ Assay, a bias-controlled multiplex PCR, was used to amplify TCRbeta CDR3 regions from genomic DNA. On the authors' methods: Nucleated cell counts per sample were estimated from amplification of reference gene primers within the assay. To quantify the absolute abundance of each unique TCRbeta CDR3 rearrangement, sequence reads were collapsed and filtered. For each sample, productive Simpson clonality was calculated by taking the square root of Simpson's diversity index across productive rearrangements. This immuneACCESS table, as held by TCRdb, lists in-frame sequences with V and J called but not all clones. Of the missing ones, under half trace to an unresolved V gene in checked studies; the others have no known cause. That table is the source of V, J and clone size, and D and trimming were worked out from the DNA. For this sample the table gives roughly 150,000 clones, of which roughly four fifths were detected only once. Jointly, the top ten make up under 3.5% of the sample.

In the germline V gene, CDR1 corresponds to KGHSH and CDR2 to LQKENI. V is cut back by 4 bases and J by 0 bases, with 3 bases in the junction unmatched. The CDR3 goes from the cysteine to the phenylalanine over 17 residues. Here the CDR3 DNA is all that survives: 51 bases in frame from base 1. The chain uses TRBV18 and TRBJ2-2, and TRBD2 matches 12 of the central bases. The sequencing sample was made of peripheral blood. This receptor was identified in an elderly woman with COVID-19, enrolled during active disease. The encoded CDR3 is CASSRTSGIANTGELFF. The DNA is TGTGCCAGCTCACGGACTAGCGGGATCGCGAACACCGGGGAGCTGTTTTTT.